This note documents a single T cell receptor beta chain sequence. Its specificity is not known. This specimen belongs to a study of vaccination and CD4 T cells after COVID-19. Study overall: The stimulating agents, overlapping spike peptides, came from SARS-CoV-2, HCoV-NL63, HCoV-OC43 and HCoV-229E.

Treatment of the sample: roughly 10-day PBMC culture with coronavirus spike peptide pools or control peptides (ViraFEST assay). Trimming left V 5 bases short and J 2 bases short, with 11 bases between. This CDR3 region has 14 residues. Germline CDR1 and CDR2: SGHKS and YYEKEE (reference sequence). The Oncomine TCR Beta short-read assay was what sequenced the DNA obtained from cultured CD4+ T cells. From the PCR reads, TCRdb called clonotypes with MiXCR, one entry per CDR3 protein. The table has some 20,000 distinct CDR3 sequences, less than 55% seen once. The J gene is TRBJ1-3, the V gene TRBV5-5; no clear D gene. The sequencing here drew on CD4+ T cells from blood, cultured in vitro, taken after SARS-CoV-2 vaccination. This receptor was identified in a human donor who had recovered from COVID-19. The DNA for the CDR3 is TGTGCCAGCAGATCGGACGGGACTGGAAACACCATATATTTT. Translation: CASRSDGTGNTIYF.